The subject of this entry is one TCR beta chain. What it recognizes is unknown. These data originate in a study of cytomegalovirus exposure and HLA in healthy donors. In the study overall: Genotyping of more than 300 donors showed that about 83% belonged to the Caucasian-associated ancestry cluster. Study outcomes and limitations: Previously analyzed data showed that most TCR beta V segments were productive at a frequency of about 90% or about 30%. Both high specificity and high sensitivity reportedly marked the classifier's diagnosis of cytomegalovirus status.

In the PCR, 60 Vbeta and 13 Jbeta primers were used. Repertoires were generated with immunoSEQ multiplex PCR, while TCRdb's copy carries only in-frame clones and drops some. This table lists tens of thousands of clones. This CDR3 has 11 residues. Germline CDR1 is MNHEY and CDR2 is SVGAGI. Trimming took 7 bases from V and 0 from J, leaving 4 bases between them. Sequencing was done on a sample of PBMCs. This receptor was obtained from a man aged 40-49 years in good health and CMV-seronegative. The chain recombines TRBV6-5 with TRBJ2-7; D unresolved. In DNA form, the CDR3 reads TGTGCCAGCACCAACTCCTACGAGCAGTACTTC. This gives the protein CASTNSYEQYF.